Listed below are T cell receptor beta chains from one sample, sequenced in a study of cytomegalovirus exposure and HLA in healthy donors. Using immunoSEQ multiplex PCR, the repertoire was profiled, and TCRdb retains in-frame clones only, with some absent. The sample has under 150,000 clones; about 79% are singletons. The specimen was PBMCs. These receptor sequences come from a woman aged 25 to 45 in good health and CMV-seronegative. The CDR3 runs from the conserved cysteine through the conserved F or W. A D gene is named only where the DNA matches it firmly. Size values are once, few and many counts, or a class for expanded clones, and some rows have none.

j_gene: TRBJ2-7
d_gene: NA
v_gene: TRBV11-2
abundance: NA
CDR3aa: CASSLVRSRVREQYF
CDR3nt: TGTGCCAGCAGCTTAGTACGCTCGAGGGTACGCGAGCAGTACTTC

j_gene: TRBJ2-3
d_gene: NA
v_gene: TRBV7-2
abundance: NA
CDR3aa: CASSLAAGISSTDTQYF
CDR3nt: TGTGCCAGCAGCTTAGCGGCGGGGATCTCAAGCACAGATACGCAGTATTTT

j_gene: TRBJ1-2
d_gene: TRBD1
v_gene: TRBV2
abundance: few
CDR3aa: CASSSSGGNYGYTF
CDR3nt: TGTGCCAGCAGTTCTTCAGGGGGCAACTATGGCTACACCTTC

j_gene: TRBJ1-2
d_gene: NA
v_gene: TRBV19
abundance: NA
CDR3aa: CASSTRTANYGYTF
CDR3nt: TGTGCCAGTAGTACCCGGACTGCCAACTATGGCTACACCTTC

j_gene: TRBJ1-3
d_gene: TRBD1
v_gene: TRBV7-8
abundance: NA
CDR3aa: CASSTGTVSGNTIYF
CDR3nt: TGTGCCAGCAGCACGGGGACAGTCTCTGGAAACACCATATATTTT

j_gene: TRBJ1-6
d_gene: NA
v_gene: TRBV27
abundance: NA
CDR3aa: CASSLGGVGGSPLHF
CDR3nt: TGTGCCAGCAGTTTAGGGGGCGTTGGGGGATCACCCCTCCACTTT

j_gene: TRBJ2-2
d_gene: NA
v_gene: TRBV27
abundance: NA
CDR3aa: CASTGGHAGELFF
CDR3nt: TGTGCCAGTACCGGGGGTCACGCCGGGGAGCTGTTTTTT

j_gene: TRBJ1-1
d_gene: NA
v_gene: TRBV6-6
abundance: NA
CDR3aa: CASSYVGENTEAFF
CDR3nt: TGTGCCAGCAGTTACGTGGGCGAGAACACTGAAGCTTTCTTT

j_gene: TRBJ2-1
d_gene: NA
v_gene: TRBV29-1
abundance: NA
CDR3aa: CSAAQGGTDNEQFF
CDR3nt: TGCAGCGCCGCACAGGGGGGGACAGACAATGAGCAGTTCTTC

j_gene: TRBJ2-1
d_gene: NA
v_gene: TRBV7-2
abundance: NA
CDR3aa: CASSRRGEAYNEQFF
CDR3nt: TGTGCCAGCAGCCGGCGCGGGGAGGCATACAATGAGCAGTTCTTC

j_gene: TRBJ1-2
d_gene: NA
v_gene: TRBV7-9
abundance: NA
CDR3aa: CASSSPRQESPYGYTF
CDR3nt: TGTGCCAGCAGCTCCCCCCGACAGGAGAGCCCTTATGGCTACACCTTC

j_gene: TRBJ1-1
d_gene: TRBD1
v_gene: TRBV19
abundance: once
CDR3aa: CASKIPGTGASEAFF
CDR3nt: TGTGCCAGTAAAATACCCGGGACAGGGGCCTCTGAAGCTTTCTTT

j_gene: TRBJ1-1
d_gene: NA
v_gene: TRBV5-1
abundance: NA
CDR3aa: CASSTATANTEAFF
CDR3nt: TGCGCCAGCAGCACCGCCACAGCTAACACTGAAGCTTTCTTT

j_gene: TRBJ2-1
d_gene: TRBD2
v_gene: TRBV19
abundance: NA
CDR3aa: CASSMGGGRDNEQFF
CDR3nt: TGTGCCAGTAGTATGGGGGGGGGAAGGGACAATGAGCAGTTCTTC

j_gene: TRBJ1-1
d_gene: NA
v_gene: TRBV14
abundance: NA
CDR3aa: CASSQPPWSAGANTEAFF
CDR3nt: TGTGCCAGCAGCCAACCTCCGTGGTCCGCAGGGGCGAACACTGAAGCTTTCTTT

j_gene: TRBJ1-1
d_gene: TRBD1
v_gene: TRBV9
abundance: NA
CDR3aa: CASSGSTGRLTEAFF
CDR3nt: TGTGCCAGCAGCGGCTCGACAGGGAGGCTCACTGAAGCTTTCTTT

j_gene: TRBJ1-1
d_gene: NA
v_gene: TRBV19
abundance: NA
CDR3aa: CASSTLRGGSEAFF
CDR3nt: TGTGCCAGTAGCACATTGAGGGGGGGCTCTGAAGCTTTCTTT

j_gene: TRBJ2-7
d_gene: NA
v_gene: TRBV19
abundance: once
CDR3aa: CASSIIAIKTAHSYEQYF
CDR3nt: TGTGCCAGTAGTATTATCGCGATAAAGACAGCGCACTCCTACGAGCAGTACTTC

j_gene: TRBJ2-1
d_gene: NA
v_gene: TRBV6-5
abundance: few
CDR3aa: CASSFTGSQFF
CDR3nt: TGTGCCAGCAGTTTCACAGGGTCTCAGTTCTTC

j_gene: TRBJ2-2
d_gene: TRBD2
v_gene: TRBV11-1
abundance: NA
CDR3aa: CASSFLPAGVTGELFF
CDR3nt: TGTGCCAGCAGCTTCTTGCCAGCGGGGGTGACCGGGGAGCTGTTTTTT

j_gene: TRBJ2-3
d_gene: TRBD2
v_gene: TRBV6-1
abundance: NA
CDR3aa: CASTPRASGPATQYF
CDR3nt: TGTGCCAGCACCCCCCGGGCTAGCGGTCCTGCTACGCAGTATTTT

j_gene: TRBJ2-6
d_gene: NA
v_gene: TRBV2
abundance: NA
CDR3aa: CASSLQGSGANVLTF
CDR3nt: TGTGCCAGCAGTTTACAGGGCTCTGGGGCCAACGTCCTGACTTTC

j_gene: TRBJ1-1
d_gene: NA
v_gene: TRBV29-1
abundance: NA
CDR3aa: CSAAVNTEAFF
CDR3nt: TGCAGCGCAGCGGTGAACACTGAAGCTTTCTTT

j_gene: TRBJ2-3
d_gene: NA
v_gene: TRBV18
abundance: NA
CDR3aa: CASSPSGTDTQYF
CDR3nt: TGTGCCAGCTCCCCGTCAGGCACAGATACGCAGTATTTT

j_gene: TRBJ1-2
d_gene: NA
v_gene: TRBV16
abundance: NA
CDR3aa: CASRHDTSSYGYTF
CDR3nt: TGTGCCAGCAGACACGACACTTCATCCTATGGCTACACCTTC

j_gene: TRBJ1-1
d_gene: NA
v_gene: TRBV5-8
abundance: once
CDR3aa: CASSLEALDSDTEAFF
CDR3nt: TGTGCCAGCAGCTTGGAAGCTTTAGACAGTGACACTGAAGCTTTCTTT

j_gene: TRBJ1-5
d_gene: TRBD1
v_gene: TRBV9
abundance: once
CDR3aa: CASSARQGDQPQHF
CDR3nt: TGTGCCAGCAGCGCCCGACAGGGTGATCAGCCCCAGCATTTT

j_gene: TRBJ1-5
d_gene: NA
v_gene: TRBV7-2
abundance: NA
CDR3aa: CASSLDSNQPQHF
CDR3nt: TGTGCCAGCAGCCTCGACAGTAATCAGCCCCAGCATTTT

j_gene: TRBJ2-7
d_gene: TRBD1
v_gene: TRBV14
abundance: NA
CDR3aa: CASSQEGTGLHEQYF
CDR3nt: TGTGCCAGCAGCCAAGAAGGGACAGGGCTTCACGAGCAGTACTTC

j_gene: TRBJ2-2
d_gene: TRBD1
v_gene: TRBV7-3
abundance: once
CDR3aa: CASSPGTGRITGELFF
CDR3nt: TGTGCCAGCAGCCCAGGGACAGGGAGGATCACCGGGGAGCTGTTTTTT

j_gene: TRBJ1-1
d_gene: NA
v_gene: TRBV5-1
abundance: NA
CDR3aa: CASSIDTLTEAFF
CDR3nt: TGCGCCAGCAGCATAGACACCCTCACAGAAGCTTTCTTT

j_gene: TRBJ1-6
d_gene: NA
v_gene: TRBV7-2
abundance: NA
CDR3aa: CASSRPASGTAGSPLHF
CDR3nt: TGTGCCAGCAGCCGCCCCGCCTCCGGGACTGCTGGGTCACCCCTCCACTTT

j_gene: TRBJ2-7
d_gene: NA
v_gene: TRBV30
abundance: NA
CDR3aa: CAWSEPYGGWQYF
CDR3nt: TGTGCCTGGAGTGAACCCTACGGAGGTTGGCAGTACTTC

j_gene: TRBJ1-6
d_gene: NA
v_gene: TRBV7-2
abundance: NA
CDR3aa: CASSSTRDFSPLHF
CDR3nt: TGTGCCAGCAGCTCGACCCGGGACTTCTCACCCCTCCACTTT

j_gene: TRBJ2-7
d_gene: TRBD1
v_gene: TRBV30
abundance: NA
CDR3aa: CAWRRQGLGEQYF
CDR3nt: TGTGCCTGGAGGAGACAGGGGCTAGGCGAGCAGTACTTC

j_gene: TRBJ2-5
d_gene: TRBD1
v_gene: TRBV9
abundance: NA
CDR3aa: CASSSTSPGQGETQYF
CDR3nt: TGTGCCAGCAGCTCAACCTCTCCAGGACAGGGTGAGACCCAGTACTTC

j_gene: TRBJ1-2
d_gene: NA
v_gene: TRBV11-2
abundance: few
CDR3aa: CASSSKNREAGYTF
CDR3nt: TGTGCCAGCAGCTCAAAAAACCGGGAGGCTGGCTACACCTTC

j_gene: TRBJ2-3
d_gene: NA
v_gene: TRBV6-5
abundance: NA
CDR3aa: CASASTDTQYF
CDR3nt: TGTGCCAGCGCGAGCACAGATACGCAGTATTTT

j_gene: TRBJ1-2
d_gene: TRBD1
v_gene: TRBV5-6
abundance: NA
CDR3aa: CASSPDPGQGGRNTF
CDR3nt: TGTGCCAGCAGCCCGGACCCTGGACAGGGTGGAAGGAACACCTTC

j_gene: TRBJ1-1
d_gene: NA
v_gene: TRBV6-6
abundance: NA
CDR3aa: CASSYWGGTGGAFF
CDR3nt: TGTGCCAGCAGTTACTGGGGGGGTACGGGTGGTGCTTTCTTT

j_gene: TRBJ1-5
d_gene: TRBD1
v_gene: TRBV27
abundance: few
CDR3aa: CATRTGDNQPQHF
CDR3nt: TGTGCCACCAGGACAGGGGACAATCAGCCCCAGCATTTT

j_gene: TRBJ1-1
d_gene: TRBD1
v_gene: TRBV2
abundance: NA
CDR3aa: CASRNQGVAEAFF
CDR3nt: TGTGCCAGCAGGAATCAGGGGGTTGCTGAAGCTTTCTTT

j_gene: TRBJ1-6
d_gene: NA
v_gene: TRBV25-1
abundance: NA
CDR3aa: CASSGARGGASPLHF
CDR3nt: TGTGCCAGCAGTGGAGCGAGGGGGGGGGCTTCACCCCTCCACTTT

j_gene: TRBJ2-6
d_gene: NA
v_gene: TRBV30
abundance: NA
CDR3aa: CAGQGSSGANVLTF
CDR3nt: TGTGCCGGGCAGGGGAGCTCTGGGGCCAACGTCCTGACTTTC

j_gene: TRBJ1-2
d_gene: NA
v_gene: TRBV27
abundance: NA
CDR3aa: CASSFRRPANYGYTF
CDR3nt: TGTGCCAGCAGTTTTCGGAGGCCCGCTAACTATGGCTACACCTTC

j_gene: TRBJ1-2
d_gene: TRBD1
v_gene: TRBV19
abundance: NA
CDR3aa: CASSIPGGADYGYTF
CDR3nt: TGTGCCAGTAGTATTCCAGGGGGCGCCGACTATGGCTACACCTTC

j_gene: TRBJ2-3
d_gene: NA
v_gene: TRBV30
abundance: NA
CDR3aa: CAWKQVDTQYF
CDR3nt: TGTGCCTGGAAGCAGGTTGATACGCAGTATTTT

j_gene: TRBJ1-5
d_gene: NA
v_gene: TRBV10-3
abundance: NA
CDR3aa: CAISERGAGQPQHF
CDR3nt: TGTGCCATCAGTGAGCGCGGGGCTGGGCAGCCCCAGCATTTT

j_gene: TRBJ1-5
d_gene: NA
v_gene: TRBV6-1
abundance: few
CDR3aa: CASTESRVNQPQHF
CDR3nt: TGTGCCAGCACCGAAAGCAGGGTCAATCAGCCCCAGCATTTT

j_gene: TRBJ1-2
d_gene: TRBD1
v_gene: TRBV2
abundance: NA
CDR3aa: CASSEEGTGDYGYTF
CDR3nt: TGTGCCAGCAGTGAAGAGGGGACAGGGGACTATGGCTACACCTTC

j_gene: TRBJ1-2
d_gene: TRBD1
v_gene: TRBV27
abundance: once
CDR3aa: CASSSLAGGKVRYGYTF
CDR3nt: TGTGCCAGCAGTTCCCTGGCAGGGGGTAAAGTGAGGTATGGCTACACCTTC

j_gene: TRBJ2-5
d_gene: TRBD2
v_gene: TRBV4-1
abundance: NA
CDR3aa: CASSQHSGDSGGEETQYF
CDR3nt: TGCGCCAGCAGCCAACACTCGGGGGATAGCGGGGGGGAAGAGACCCAGTACTTC

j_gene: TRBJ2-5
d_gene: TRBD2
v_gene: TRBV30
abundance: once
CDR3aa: CAWSPIGTSGGYGQSQYF
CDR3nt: TGTGCCTGGAGCCCCATAGGGACTAGCGGGGGATACGGCCAATCCCAGTACTTC